This TCR beta chain was identified during a study of identical twins' blood T cells. CDR3 length: 14 residues. Germline-derived CDR1 and CDR2 are SNHLY and FYNNEI. Between the trimmed V and J ends, which lost 7 bases and 2 bases, there was a span of 13 bases. This clonotype was seen a few times. TCRdb re-derived calls from the 5' RACE reads in MiXCR, one entry per CDR3 protein. The sample holds roughly 380,000 distinct CDR3 sequences, 28% seen once. The sequence came from a woman aged 18-55 years in good health. The chain recombines TRBV2 with TRBJ2-3; D may be TRBD1 or TRBD2 (5 bases each). Material for sequencing was PBMCs. The CDR3 protein is CASTPGPHTDTQYF. The DNA for the CDR3 is TGTGCCAGCACCCCGGGACCGCACACAGATACGCAGTATTTT. The full variable domain, with the rest looked up from reference TRBV2 and TRBJ2-3, is EPEVTQTPSHQVTQMGQEVILRCVPISNHLYFYWYRQILGQKVEFLVSFYNNEISEKSEIFDDQFSVERPDGSNFTLKIRSTKLEDSAMYFCASTPGPHTDTQYFGPGTRLTVL.